The entry below gives a single T cell receptor (beta chain) sequence along with its context. This specimen comes from a study of Ad26.COV2.S vaccination and SARS-CoV-2 variants. Only in-frame clones appear in the TCRdb table, and some are missing; sequencing was by immunoSEQ multiplex PCR. The repertoire has a few hundred thousand clones, about 83% of them found once; the top ten carry less than 3.5%. Treatment in this sample: roughly 18 received Ad26.COV2.S at low or high dose, single or two shots; about 5 received placebo; per-sample allocation not given. At day 63 after the first vaccine or placebo injection, samples were drawn. This CDR3 has 19 amino acids. The germline gives CDR1 MRHNA, CDR2 SNTAGT. V shed 3 bases, J shed 1 base, and the junction held 11 bases outside the gene matches.

The origin of this receptor is a person between 18 and 65 years old who received the Ad26.COV2.S COVID-19 vaccine or a placebo. The chain recombines TRBV6-4 with TRBJ2-6; 8 bases fit TRBD1. Sequenced here: peripheral blood, sampled in a trial of Ad26.COV2.S vaccine versus placebo. The CDR3 sequence: CASSDFPTGGGSGANVLTF. For the CDR3, the DNA is TGTGCCAGCAGTGATTTTCCTACAGGGGGAGGATCTGGGGCCAACGTCCTGACTTTC.